This T cell receptor (beta chain) emerged from a study of T cell changes during pregnancy in multiple sclerosis. CDR1 MDHEN and CDR2 SYDVKM come from the germline V gene. Trimming at V came to 11 bases and at J to 3 bases, leaving 8 bases not matched to a gene. The CDR3 has 13 amino acids. Using immunoSEQ multiplex PCR, the repertoire was profiled, and TCRdb retains in-frame clones only, with some absent. Of 50,000 or so clones in the sample, 85% to 95% are singletons; the top ten hold approximately 5.6%. The rearrangement links TRBV28 to TRBJ2-7, with TRBD1 matching 9 bases. The TCR sequence derives from a female donor with multiple sclerosis, enrolled in a pregnancy study. Source: CD8+ T cells from peripheral blood mononuclear cells, taken in the first trimester of pregnancy. CDR3 bases: TGTGCCGCGCCGGGACAGGGTTACTACGAGCAGTACTTC. This codes for CAAPGQGYYEQYF.